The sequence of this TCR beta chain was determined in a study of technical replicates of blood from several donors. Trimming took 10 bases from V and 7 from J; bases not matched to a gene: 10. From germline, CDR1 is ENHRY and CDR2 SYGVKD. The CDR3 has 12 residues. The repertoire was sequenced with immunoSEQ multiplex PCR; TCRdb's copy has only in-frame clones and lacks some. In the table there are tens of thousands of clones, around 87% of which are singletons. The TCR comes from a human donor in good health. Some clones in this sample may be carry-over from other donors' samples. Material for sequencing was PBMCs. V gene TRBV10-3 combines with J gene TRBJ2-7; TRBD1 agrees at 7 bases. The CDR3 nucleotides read TGTGCCACGCGACAGGGTTCTACGGAGCAGTACTTC. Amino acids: CATRQGSTEQYF.